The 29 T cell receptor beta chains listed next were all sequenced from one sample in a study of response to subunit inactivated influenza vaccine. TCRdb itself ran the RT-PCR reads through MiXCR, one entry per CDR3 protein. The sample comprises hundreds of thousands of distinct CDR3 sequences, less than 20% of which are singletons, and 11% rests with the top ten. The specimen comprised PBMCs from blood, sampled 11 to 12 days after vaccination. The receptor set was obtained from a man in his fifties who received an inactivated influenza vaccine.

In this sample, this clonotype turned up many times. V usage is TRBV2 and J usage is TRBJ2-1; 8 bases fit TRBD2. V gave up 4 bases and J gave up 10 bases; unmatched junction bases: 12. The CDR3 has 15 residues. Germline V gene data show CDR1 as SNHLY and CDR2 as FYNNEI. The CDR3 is CASSVGSGGSNEQFF. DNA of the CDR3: TGTGCCAGCAGTGTGGGTTCGGGAGGGAGCAACGAGCAGTTCTTC.

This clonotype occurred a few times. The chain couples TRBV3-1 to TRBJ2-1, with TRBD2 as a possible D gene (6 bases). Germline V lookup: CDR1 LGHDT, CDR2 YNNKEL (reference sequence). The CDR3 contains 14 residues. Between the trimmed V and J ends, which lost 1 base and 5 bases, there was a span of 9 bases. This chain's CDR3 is CASSQATRNNEQFF. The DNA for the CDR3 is TGTGCCAGCAGCCAAGCGACTAGGAACAATGAGCAGTTCTTC.

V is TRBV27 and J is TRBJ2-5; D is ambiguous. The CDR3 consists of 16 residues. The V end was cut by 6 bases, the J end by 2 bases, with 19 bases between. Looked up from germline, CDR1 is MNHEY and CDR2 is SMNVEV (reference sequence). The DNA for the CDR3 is TGTGCCAGCAGGGGATTTGGGCCTCCATATCAAGAGACCCAGTACTTC. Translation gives CASRGFGPPYQETQYF.

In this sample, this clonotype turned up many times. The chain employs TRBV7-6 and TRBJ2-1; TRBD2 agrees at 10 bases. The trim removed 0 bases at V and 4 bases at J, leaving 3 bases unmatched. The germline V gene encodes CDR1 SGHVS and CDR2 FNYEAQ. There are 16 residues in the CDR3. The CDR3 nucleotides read TGTGCCAGCAGCTTAGCGGTACTAGCGGGATACAATGAGCAGTTCTTC. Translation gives CASSLAVLAGYNEQFF. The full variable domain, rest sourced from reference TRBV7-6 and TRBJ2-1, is GAGVSQSPRYKVTKRGQDVALRCDPISGHVSLYWYRQALGQGPEFLTYFNYEAQQDKSGLPNDRFSAERPEGSISTLTIQRTEQRDSAMYRCASSLAVLAGYNEQFFGPGTRLTVL.

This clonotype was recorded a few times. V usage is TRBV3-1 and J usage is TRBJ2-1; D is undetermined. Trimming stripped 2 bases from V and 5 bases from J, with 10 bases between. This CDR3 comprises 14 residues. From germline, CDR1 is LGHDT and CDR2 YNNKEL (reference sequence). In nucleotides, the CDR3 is TGTGCCAGCAGCCAATTTTCACCCAACAATGAGCAGTTCTTC. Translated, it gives CASSQFSPNNEQFF.

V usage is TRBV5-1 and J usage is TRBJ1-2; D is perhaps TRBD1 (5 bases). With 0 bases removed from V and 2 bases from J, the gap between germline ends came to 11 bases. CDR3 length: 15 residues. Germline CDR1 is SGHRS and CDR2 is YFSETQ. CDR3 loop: CASSLGGRDNYGYTF. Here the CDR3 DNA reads TGCGCCAGCAGCTTGGGCGGCAGGGACAACTATGGCTACACCTTC.

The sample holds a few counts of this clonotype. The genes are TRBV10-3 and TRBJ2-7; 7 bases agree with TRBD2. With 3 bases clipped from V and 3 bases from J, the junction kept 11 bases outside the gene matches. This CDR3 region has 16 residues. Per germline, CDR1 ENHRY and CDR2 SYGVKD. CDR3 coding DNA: TGTGCCATCAGTGACCAACGGGGCGGGAGTATCTACGAGCAGTACTTC. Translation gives CAISDQRGGSIYEQYF.

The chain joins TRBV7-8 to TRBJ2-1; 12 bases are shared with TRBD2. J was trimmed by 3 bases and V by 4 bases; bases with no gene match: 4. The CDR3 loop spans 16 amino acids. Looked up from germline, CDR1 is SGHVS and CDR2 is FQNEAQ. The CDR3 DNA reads TGTGCCAGCAGCTCTGGACTAGCGGGATACTACAATGAGCAGTTCTTC. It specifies CASSSGLAGYYNEQFF.

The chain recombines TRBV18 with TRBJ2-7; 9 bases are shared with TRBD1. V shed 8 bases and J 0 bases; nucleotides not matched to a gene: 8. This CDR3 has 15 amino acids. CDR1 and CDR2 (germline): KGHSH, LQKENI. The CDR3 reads CASSPTGGSSYEQYF. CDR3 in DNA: TGTGCCAGCAGCCCGACAGGGGGAAGCTCCTACGAGCAGTACTTC.

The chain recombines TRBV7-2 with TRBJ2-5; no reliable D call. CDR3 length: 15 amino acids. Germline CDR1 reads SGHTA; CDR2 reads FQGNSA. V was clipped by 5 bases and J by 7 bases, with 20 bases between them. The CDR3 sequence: CASSPIPQAGSTQYF. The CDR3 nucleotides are TGTGCCAGCAGCCCCATCCCTCAAGCTGGTTCGACCCAGTACTTC. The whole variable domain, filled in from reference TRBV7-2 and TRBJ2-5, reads GAGVSQSPSNKVTEKGKDVELRCDPISGHTALYWYRQSLGQGLEFLIYFQGNSAPDKSGLPSDRFSAERTGGSVSTLTIQRTQQEDSAVYLCASSPIPQAGSTQYFGPGTRLLVL.

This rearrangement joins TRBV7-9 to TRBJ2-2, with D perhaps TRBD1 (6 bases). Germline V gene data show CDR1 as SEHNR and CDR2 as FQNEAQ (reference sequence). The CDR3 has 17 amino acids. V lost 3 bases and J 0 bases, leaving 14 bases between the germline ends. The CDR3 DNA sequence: TGTGCCAGCAGCTTTAATGGCAGGGGACCGAACACCGGGGAGCTGTTTTTT. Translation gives CASSFNGRGPNTGELFF. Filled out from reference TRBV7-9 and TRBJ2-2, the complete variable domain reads DTGVSQNPRHKITKRGQNVTFRCDPISEHNRLYWYRQTLGQGPEFLTYFQNEAQLEKSRLLSDRFSAERPKGSFSTLEIQRTEQGDSAMYLCASSFNGRGPNTGELFFGEGSRLTVL.

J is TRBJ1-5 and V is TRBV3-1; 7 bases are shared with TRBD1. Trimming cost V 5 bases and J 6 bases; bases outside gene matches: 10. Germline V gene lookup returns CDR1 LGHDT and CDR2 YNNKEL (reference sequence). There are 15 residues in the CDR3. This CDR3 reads CASSVTGYPPQPQHF. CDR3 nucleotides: TGTGCCAGCAGCGTGACAGGGTACCCTCCTCAGCCCCAGCATTTT.

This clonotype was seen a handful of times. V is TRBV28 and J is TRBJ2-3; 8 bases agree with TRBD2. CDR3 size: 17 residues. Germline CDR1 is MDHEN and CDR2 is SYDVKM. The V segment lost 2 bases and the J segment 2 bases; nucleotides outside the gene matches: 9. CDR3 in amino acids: CASSLNPGLGDTDTQYF. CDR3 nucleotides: TGTGCCAGCAGTTTAAACCCGGGACTAGGAGACACAGATACGCAGTATTTT.

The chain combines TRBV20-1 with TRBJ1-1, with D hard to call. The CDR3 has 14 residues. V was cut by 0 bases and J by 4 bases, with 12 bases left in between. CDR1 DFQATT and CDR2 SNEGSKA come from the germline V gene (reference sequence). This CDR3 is CSARDPRTGTEAFF. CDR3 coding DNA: TGCAGTGCTAGAGACCCGAGGACGGGCACTGAAGCTTTCTTT.

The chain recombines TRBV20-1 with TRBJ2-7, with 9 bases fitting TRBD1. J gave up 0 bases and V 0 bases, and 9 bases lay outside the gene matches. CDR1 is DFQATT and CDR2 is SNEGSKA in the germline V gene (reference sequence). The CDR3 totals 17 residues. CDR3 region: CSARDLLGTGSSYEQYF. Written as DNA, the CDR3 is TGCAGTGCTAGAGATTTGTTAGGGACAGGGAGCTCCTACGAGCAGTACTTC.

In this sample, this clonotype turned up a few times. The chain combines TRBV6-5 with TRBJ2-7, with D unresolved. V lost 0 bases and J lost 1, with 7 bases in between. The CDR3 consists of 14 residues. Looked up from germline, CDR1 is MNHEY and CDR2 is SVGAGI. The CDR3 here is CASSYSKRSYEQYF. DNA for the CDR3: TGTGCCAGCAGTTACTCGAAACGGTCCTACGAGCAGTACTTC.

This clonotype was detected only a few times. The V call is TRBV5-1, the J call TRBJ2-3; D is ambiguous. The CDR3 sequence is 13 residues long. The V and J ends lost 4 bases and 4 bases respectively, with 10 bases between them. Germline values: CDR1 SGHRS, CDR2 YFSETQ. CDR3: CASSPLNADTQYF. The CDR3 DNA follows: TGCGCCAGCAGCCCACTCAATGCAGATACGCAGTATTTT.

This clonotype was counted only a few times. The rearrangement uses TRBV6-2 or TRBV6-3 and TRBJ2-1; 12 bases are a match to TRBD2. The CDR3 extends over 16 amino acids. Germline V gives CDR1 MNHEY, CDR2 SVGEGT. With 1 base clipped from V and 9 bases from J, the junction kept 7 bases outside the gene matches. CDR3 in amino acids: CASSYLSSGGGSEQFF. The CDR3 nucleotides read TGTGCCAGCAGTTACTTGTCTAGCGGGGGGGGTAGTGAGCAGTTCTTC.

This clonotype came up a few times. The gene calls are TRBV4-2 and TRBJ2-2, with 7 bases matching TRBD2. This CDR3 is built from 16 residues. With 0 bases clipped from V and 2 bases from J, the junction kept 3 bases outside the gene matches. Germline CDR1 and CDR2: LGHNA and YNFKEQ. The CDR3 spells CASSQDTSANTGELFF. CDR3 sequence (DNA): TGTGCCAGCAGCCAAGATACTAGCGCAAACACCGGGGAGCTGTTTTTT.

The DNA for the CDR3 is TGCGCCAGCAGCCAAGTTCAGAACACCGGGGAGCTGTTTTTT. Translation gives CASSQVQNTGELFF. The chain couples TRBV4-1 to TRBJ2-2; no clear D gene. The CDR3 runs to 14 residues. CDR1 MGHRA and CDR2 YSYEKL come from the germline V gene. Trimming stripped 1 base from V and 1 base from J, with 4 bases between.

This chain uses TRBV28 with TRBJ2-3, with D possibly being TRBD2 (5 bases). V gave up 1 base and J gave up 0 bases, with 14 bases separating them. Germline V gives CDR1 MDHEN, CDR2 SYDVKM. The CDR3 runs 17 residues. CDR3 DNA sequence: TGTGCCAGCAGTTTATACGTAGGGAGCCCTAGCACAGATACGCAGTATTTT. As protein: CASSLYVGSPSTDTQYF.

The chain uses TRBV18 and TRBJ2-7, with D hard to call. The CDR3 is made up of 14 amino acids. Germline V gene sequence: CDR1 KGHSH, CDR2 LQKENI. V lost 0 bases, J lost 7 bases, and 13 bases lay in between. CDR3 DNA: TGTGCCAGCTCACCACCAGGGCGATCCCGGGAGCAGTACTTC. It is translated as CASSPPGRSREQYF.

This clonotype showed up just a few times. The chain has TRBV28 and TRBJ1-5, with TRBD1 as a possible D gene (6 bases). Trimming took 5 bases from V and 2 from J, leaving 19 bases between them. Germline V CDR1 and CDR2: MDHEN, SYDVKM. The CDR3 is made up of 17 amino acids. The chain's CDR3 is CASSPSTGARGNQPQHF. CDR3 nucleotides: TGTGCCAGCAGTCCCTCGACGGGGGCGCGGGGCAATCAGCCCCAGCATTTT.

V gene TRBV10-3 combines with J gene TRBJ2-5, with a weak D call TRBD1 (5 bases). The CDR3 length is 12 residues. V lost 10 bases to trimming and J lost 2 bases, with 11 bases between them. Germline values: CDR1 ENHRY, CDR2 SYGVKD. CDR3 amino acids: CATTGDQETQYF. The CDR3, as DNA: TGTGCCACTACAGGAGATCAAGAGACCCAGTACTTC.

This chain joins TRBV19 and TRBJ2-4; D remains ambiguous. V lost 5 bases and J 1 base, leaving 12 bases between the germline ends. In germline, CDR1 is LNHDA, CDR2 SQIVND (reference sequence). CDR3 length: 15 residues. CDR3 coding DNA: TGTGCCAGTAGTTTGGGGTGGCGGGCCAAAAACATTCAGTACTTC. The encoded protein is CASSLGWRAKNIQYF. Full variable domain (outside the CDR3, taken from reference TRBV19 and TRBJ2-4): DGGITQSPKYLFRKEGQNVTLSCEQNLNHDAMYWYRQDPGQGLRLIYYSQIVNDFQKGDIAEGYSVSREKKESFPLTVTSAQKNPTAFYLCASSLGWRAKNIQYFGAGTRLSVL.

CDR3 DNA sequence: TGTGCCAGCAGCGCGACAGGGGCCTTGAACACCGGGGAGCTGTTTTTT. Amino acid sequence: CASSATGALNTGELFF. The chain joins TRBV9 to TRBJ2-2, with 8 bases fitting TRBD1. This CDR3 spans 16 amino acids. V lost 3 bases and J lost 1; bases outside the gene matches: 5. Germline CDR1 SGDLS, CDR2 YYNGEE. Combining the CDR3 with reference TRBV9 and TRBJ2-2 gives the whole variable domain DSGVTQTPKHLITATGQRVTLRCSPRSGDLSVYWYQQSLDQGLQFLIQYYNGEERAKGNILERFSAQQFPDLHSELNLSSLELGDSALYFCASSATGALNTGELFFGEGSRLTVL.

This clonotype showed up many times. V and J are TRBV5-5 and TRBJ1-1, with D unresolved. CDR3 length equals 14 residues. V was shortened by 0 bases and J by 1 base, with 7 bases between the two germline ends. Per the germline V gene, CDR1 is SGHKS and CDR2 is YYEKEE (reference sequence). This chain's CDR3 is CASSLATGNTEAFF. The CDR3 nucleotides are TGTGCCAGCAGCTTGGCAACGGGGAACACTGAAGCTTTCTTT. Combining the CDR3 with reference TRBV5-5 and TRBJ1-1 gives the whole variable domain DAGVTQSPTHLIKTRGQQVTLRCSPISGHKSVSWYQQVLGQGPQFIFQYYEKEERGRGNFPDRFSARQFPNYSSELNVNALLLGDSALYLCASSLATGNTEAFFGQGTRLTVV.

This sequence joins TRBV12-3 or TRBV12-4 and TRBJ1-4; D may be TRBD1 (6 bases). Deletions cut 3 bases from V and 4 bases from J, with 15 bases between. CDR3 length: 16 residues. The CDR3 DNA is TGTGCCAGCAGTTTTGGGGGGGCACTACTTAATGAAAAACTGTTTTTT. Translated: CASSFGGALLNEKLFF.

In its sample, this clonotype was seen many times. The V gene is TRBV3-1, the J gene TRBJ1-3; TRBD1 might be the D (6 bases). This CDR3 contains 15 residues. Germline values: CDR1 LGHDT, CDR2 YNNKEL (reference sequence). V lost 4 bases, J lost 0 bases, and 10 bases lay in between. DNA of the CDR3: TGTGCCAGCAGCCGGTGGACAGCCTCTGGAAACACCATATATTTT. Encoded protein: CASSRWTASGNTIYF.